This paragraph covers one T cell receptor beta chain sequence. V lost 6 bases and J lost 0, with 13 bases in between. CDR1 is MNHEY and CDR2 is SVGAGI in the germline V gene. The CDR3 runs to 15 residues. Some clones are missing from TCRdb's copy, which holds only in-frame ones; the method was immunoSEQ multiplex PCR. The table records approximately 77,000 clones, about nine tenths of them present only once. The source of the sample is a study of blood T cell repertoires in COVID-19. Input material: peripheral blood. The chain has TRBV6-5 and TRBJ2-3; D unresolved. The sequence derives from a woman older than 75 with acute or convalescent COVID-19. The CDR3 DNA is TGTGCCAGCAGCTTAGGAGTGACTAGCACAGATACGCAGTATTTT. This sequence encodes CASSLGVTSTDTQYF.